This record covers a single TCR beta chain. Its antigen specificity is not known. No much larger clonotype is one base removed from it; base qualities were not supplied. This sample is part of a study of blood T cell repertoires in COVID-19 (dated by TCRdb to 2020 to 2022). For context, the study as a whole: Samples covering the acute and convalescent phases of COVID-19 were provided by collaborators in the United States, Italy and Spain. The repertoires were released in a freely available public database intended as a resource for research on the immune response to SARS-CoV-2. Sample metadata almost always included a de-identified subject ID, COVID-19 status, age in years and sex. The prospective study material was composed of cDNA or gDNA derived from T cells, B-cell-depleted T cells, or PBMCs. Samples came from the ongoing ImmuneRACE study (first 160 participants) plus 1,254 subjects from 6 global collaborators. Where HLA class I and class II types were available, the types were taken from metadata supplied by the sample provider, not from assay-based typing. Subjects who had been exposed to COVID-19, were actively infected with it, or had recovered from it provided the deeply sampled blood TCRbeta repertoires that made up the dataset.

Overall study outcomes, separate from this receptor: The amount of clinical and demographic metadata varied by source and participant and was provided uncurated.

The immunoSEQ Assay, a bias-controlled multiplex PCR, was used to amplify TCRbeta CDR3 regions from genomic DNA. As for how the authors treated the data: The number of nucleated cells in each sample was estimated by amplification of reference gene primers within the assay. To quantify the absolute abundance of each unique TCRbeta CDR3 rearrangement, sequence reads were collapsed and filtered. For each sample, productive Simpson clonality was calculated by taking the square root of Simpson's diversity index across productive rearrangements. Not all clones reach the TCRdb copy of this immuneACCESS table, which keeps in-frame sequences only. Checked studies attribute under half of the gap to unresolved V genes and leave the rest unexplained. Clonal size and the V and J genes are those of that table, whereas D and trimming came from the DNA. The sample table records under 150,000 clones; around 80% of these occur just once. The ten largest clones capture less than 5.5% of the sample.

The collaborating institutions used their own protocols to collect whole blood in K2EDTA tubes. For TCRbeta analysis, collaborator samples were shipped as frozen whole blood, as isolated PBMCs, or as DNA extracted from either sample type. CDR3 length: 11 amino acids, cysteine to phenylalanine. Just the 33-base CDR3 DNA is kept, in frame starting at base 1. CDR1 DFQATT and CDR2 SNEGSKA were looked up in the germline V gene (reference sequence). The receptor was isolated from a man in his fifties or sixties with acute or convalescent COVID-19. The chain is encoded by TRBV20-1 joined to TRBJ1-2; no confident D gene assignment can be made. The sequenced sample was peripheral blood. The bases read TGCCAAGAGGGAAGAAACTATGGCTACACCTTC. Its product reads: CQEGRNYGYTF.